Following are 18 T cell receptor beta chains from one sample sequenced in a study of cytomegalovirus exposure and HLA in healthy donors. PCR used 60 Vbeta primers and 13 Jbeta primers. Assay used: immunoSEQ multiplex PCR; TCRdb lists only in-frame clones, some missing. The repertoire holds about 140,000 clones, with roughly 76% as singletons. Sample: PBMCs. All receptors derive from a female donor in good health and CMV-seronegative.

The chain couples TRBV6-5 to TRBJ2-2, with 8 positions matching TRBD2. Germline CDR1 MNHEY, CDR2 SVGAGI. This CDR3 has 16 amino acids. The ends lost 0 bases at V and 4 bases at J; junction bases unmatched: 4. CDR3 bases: TGTGCCAGCAGTTACTCGCGGGGGGTGTTCACCGGGGAGCTGTTTTTT. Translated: CASSYSRGVFTGELFF.

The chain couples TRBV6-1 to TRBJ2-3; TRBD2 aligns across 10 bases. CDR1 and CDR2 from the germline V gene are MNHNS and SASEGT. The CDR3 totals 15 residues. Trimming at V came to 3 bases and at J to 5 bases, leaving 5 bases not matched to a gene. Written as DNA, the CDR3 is TGTGCCAGCAGTGATAGAGCGGGGGGGCGAGATACGCAGTATTTT. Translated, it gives CASSDRAGGRDTQYF.

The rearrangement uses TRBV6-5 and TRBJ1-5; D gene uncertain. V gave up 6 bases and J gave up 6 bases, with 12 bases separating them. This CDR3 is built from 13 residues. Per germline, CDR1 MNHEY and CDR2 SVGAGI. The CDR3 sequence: CASRFSGSQPQHF. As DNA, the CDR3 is TGTGCCAGCAGATTTTCGGGTAGTCAGCCCCAGCATTTT.

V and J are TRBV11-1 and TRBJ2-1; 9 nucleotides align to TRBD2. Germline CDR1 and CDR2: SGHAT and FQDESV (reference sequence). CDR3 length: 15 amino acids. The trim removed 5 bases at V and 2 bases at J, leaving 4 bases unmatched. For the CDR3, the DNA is TGTGCCAGCAGCCACCTAGCGGGGCCCTACAATGAGCAGTTCTTC. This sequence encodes CASSHLAGPYNEQFF.

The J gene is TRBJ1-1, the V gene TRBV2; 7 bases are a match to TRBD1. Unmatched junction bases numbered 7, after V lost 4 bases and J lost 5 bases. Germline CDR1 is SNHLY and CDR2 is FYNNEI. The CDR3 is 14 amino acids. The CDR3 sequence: CASSVQGGVTEAFF. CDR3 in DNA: TGTGCCAGCAGTGTCCAGGGGGGAGTGACTGAAGCTTTCTTT.

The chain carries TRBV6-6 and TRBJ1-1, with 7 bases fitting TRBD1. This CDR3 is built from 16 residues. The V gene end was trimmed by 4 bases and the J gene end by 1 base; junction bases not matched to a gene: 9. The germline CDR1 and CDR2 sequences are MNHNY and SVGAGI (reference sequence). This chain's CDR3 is CASSSTNRGRNTEAFF. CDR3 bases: TGTGCCAGCAGTTCCACCAACAGGGGTCGGAACACTGAAGCTTTCTTT.

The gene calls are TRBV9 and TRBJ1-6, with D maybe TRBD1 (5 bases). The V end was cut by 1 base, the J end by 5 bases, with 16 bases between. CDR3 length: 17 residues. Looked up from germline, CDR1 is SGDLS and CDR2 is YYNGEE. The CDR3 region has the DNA TGTGCCAGCAGCGTATACGTGGGGGGTCGGGATAATTCACCCCTCCACTTT. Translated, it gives CASSVYVGGRDNSPLHF. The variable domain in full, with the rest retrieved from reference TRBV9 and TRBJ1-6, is DSGVTQTPKHLITATGQRVTLRCSPRSGDLSVYWYQQSLDQGLQFLIQYYNGEERAKGNILERFSAQQFPDLHSELNLSSLELGDSALYFCASSVYVGGRDNSPLHFGNGTRLTVT.

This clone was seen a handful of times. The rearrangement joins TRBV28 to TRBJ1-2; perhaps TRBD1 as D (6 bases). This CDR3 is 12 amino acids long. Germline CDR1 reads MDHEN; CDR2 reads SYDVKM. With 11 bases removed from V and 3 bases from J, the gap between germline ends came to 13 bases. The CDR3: CASQEGDYGYTF. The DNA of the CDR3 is TGTGCCTCCCAAGAGGGGGACTATGGCTACACCTTC.

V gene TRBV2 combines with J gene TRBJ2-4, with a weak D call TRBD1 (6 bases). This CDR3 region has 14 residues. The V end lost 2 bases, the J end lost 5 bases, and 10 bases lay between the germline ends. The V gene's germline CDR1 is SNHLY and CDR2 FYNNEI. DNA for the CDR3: TGTGCCAGCAGTGAATCAAAGGGGGAAAACATTCAGTACTTC. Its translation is CASSESKGENIQYF.

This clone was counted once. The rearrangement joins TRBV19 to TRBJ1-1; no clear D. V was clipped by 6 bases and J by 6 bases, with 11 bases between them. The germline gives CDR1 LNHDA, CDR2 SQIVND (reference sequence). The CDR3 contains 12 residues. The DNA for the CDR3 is TGTGCCAGTAGCGACCTCGGGGCTGAAGCTTTCTTT. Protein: CASSDLGAEAFF.

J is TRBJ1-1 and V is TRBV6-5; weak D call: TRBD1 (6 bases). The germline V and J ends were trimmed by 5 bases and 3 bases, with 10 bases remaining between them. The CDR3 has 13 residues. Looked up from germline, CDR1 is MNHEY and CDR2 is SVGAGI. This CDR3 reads CASSDRSYTEAFF. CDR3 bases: TGTGCCAGCAGTGACAGGAGCTACACTGAAGCTTTCTTT.

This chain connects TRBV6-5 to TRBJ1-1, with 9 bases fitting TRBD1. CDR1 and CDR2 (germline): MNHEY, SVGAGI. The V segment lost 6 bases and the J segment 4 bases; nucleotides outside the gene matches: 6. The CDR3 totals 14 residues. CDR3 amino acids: CASRRDRVTTEAFF. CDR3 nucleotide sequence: TGTGCCAGCAGGCGGGACAGGGTAACCACTGAAGCTTTCTTT.

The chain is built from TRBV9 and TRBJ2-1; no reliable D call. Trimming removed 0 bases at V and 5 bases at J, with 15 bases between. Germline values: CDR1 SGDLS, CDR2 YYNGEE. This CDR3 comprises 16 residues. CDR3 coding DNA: TGTGCCAGCAGCGTAGCCCCTATCCTTCTTAACAATGAGCAGTTCTTC. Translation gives CASSVAPILLNNEQFF.

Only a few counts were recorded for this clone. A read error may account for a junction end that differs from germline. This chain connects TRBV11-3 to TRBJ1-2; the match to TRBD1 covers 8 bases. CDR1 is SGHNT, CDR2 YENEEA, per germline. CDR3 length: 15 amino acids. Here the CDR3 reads CASSSWTGTLDGYPF. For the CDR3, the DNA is TGTGCCAGCAGCTCGTGGACAGGGACCCTCGATGGCTACCCCTTC.

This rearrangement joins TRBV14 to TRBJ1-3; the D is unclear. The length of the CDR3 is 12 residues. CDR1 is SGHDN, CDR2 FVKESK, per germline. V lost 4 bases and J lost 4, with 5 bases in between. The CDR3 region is CASSLEGNTIYF. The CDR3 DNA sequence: TGTGCCAGCAGCCTTGAGGGAAACACCATATATTTT.

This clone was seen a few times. The CDR3 bases are TGTGCCAGCAGCTACGCGTCGGCCCGGGAAGGCTACACCTTC. Amino acids: CASSYASAREGYTF. This chain links TRBV7-9 with TRBJ1-2; D not resolved. The CDR3 sequence is 14 residues long. V lost 4 bases, J lost 8 bases, and 17 bases lay in between. The germline V gene encodes CDR1 SEHNR and CDR2 FQNEAQ (reference sequence).

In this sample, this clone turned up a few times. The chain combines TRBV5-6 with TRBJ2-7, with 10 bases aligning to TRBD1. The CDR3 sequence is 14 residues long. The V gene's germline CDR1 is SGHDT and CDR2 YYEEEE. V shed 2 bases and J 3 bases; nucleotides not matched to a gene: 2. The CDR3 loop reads CASSLGTGVYEQYF. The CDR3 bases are TGTGCCAGCAGCTTAGGGACAGGGGTCTACGAGCAGTACTTC.

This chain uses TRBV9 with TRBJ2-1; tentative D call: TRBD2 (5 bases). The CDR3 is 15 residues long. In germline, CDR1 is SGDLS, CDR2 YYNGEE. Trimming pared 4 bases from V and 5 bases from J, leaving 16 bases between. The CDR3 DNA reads TGTGCCAGCAGCCCCCCCGTAGGACTCAACAATGAGCAGTTCTTC. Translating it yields CASSPPVGLNNEQFF.